The T cell receptor beta chain described here comes from a study of T cell repertoires in aging, cancer and after chemotherapy. General study results and limits: The repertoire data cannot show anything about immunological memory following chemotherapy. Median generation probability rose over the chemotherapy interval in each cancer cohort, suggesting rebound thymic output. Age-matched healthy donors had significantly more diverse, less clonal blood TCR repertoires than untreated cancer patients.

Multiplex touch-down PCR with TRB-A/B primers amplified rearranged V-D-J TRB sequences. TCRdb recomputed calls from the multiplex PCR reads with MiXCR, one row per CDR3 protein. The data contain approximately 2,000 distinct CDR3 sequences, 36% of them seen just once; the ten biggest clones take up less than 20%. V lost 7 bases to trimming and J lost 4 bases; unmatched junction nucleotides: 7. This CDR3 has 15 amino acids. CDR1 is MNHEY, CDR2 SVGAGI, per germline. In the case of this clonotype: Its antigen is as yet unknown.

TCR beta rearrangements were amplified from peripheral blood genomic DNA. The sequence derives from a human donor with a solid tumor. Sequencing was performed on blood. The chain links TRBV6-5 to TRBJ1-5, with 10 bases lining up with TRBD1. This CDR3 is CASIQTGGANQPQHF. DNA of the CDR3: TGTGCCAGCATCCAGACAGGGGGCGCAAATCAGCCCCAGCATTTT.